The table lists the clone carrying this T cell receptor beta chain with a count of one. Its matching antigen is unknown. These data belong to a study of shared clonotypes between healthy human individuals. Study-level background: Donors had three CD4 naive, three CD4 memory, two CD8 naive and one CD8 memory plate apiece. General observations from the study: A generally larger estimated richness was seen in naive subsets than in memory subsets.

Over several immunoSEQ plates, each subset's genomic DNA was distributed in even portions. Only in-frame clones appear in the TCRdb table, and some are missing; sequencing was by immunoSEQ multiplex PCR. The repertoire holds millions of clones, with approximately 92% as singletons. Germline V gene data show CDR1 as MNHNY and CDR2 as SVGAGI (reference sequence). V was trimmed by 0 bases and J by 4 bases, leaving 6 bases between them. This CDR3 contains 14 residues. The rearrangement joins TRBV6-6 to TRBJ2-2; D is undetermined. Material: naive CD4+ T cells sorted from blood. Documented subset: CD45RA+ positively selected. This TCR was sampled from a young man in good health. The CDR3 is CASSYSPTTGELFF. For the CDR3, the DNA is TGTGCCAGCAGTTACTCCCCAACCACCGGGGAGCTGTTTTTT.